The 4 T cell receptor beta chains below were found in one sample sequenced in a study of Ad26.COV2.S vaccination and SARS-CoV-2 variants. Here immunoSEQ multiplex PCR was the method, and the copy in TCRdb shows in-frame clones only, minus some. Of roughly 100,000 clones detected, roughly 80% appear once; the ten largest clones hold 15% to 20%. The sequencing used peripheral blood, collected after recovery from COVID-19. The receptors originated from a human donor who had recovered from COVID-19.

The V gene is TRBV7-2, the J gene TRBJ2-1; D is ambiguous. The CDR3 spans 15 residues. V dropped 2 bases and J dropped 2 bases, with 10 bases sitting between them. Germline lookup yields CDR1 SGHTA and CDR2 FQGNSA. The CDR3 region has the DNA TGTGCCAGCAGCTTATGGGGTACAGCCTACAATGAGCAGTTCTTC. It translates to CASSLWGTAYNEQFF.

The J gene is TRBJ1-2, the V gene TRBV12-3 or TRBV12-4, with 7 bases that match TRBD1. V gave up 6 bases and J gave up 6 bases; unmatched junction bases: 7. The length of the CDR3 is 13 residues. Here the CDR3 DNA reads TGTGCCAGCAGCAGAGACAGGGTTCATGGCTACACCTTC. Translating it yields CASSRDRVHGYTF.

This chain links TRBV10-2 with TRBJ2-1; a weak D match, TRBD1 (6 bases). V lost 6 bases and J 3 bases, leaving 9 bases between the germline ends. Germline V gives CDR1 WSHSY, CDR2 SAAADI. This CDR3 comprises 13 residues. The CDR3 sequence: CASRGTLYNEQFF. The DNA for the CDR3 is TGCGCCAGCAGGGGGACACTCTACAATGAGCAGTTCTTC.

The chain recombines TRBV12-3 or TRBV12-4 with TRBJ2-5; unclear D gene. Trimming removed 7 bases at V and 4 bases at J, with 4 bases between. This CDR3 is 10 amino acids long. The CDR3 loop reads CASKGETQYF. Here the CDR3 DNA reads TGTGCCAGCAAGGGAGAGACCCAGTACTTC.